This TCR beta chain comes out of a study of blood T cell repertoires in COVID-19. Assay used: immunoSEQ multiplex PCR; TCRdb lists only in-frame clones, some missing. This table holds more than 150,000 clones, about 80% found once. The CDR3 sequence is 15 residues long. The J segment lost 1 base and the V segment lost 3 bases, leaving 5 bases of the junction unmatched. The germline V gene encodes CDR1 SGHDT and CDR2 YYEEEE. Sample: peripheral blood. The chain joins TRBV5-6 to TRBJ2-7, with TRBD1 matching over 9 bases. The TCR comes from a human donor in a cohort sampled during active COVID-19. The CDR3 coding sequence is TGTGCCAGCAGCTGGCGGGACAGGGCGTCCTACGAGCAGTACTTC. Residues: CASSWRDRASYEQYF.